The rows below give T cell receptor beta chains drawn from one sample of a study of T cell responses to AZD1222 COVID-19 vaccine. Repertoires were generated with immunoSEQ multiplex PCR, while TCRdb's copy carries only in-frame clones and drops some. The table includes about 120,000 clones, 90% detected once. Sequenced here: peripheral blood, sampled on day 0 of AZD1222 vaccination. The receptors were sampled from an adult in good health. Both conserved end residues are part of each CDR3. The order of the fields is D gene, clone size, J gene, V gene, CDR3 DNA, CDR3 protein. The D gene is left open where the match is weak. Size values are once, few and many counts, or a class for expanded clones, and some rows have none.

>TRBD2|.|TRBJ2-3|TRBV6-5
TGTGCCAGCAGACCGAGCGGGAGGGCCCCAGATACGCAGTATTTT
CASRPSGRAPDTQYF
>TRBD2|.|TRBJ2-7|TRBV15
TGTGCCACCAAGGAGCGGGAGGTCTCCTACGAGCAGTACTTC
CATKEREVSYEQYF
>TRBD1|.|TRBJ2-5|TRBV2
TGTGCCAGCAGTGAAGGTTACAGGGGAGAGACCCAGTACTTC
CASSEGYRGETQYF
>.|.|TRBJ2-7|TRBV11-2
TGTGCCAGCAGCTCGGGACTTGACTACGAGCAGTACTTC
CASSSGLDYEQYF
>.|.|TRBJ1-5|TRBV30
TGTGCCTGGAGTGTACGTGAAGGCCAGCCCCAGCATTTT
CAWSVREGQPQHF
>.|.|TRBJ1-1|TRBV29-1
TGCAGCGTTGACGTCCTGAACACTGAAGCTTTCTTT
CSVDVLNTEAFF
>.|.|TRBJ1-1|TRBV19
TGTGCCAGTAGTCCGGGCCGGAACACTGAAGCTTTCTTT
CASSPGRNTEAFF
>TRBD1|.|TRBJ1-2|TRBV27
TGTGCCAGCAGAAAGACAGGGGGCTATGGCTACACCTTC
CASRKTGGYGYTF
>TRBD1|.|TRBJ1-5|TRBV3-1/TRBV3-2
TGTGCCAGCGGGGTGGACAGGGGCGATCAGCCCCAGCATTTT
CASGVDRGDQPQHF
>.|few|TRBJ1-6|TRBV3-1/TRBV3-2
TGTGCCAGCAGCCAAGTGAAGGGGCGATCACCCCTCCACTTT
CASSQVKGRSPLHF
>.|.|TRBJ1-1|TRBV15
TGTGCCACCAGCAGAGAAAGAGGTGAAGCTTTCTTT
CATSRERGEAFF
>.|.|TRBJ1-6|TRBV7-2
TGTGCCAGCAGCTTAGATTTGTCTTCACCCCTCCACTTT
CASSLDLSSPLHF
>TRBD2|.|TRBJ2-7|TRBV5-1
TGCGCCAGCAGGCCAGCAGGGGCGGGAGGGCCGTACGAGCAGTACTTC
CASRPAGAGGPYEQYF
>TRBD1|.|TRBJ2-2|TRBV9
TGTGCCAGCAGCGTAGCTGTAGGGGGCGCCGCCGGGGAGCTGTTTTTT
CASSVAVGGAAGELFF
>.|.|TRBJ2-3|TRBV19
TGTGCCAGTAGTATAGATAGCGGCACAGATACGCAGTATTTT
CASSIDSGTDTQYF
>TRBD2|once|TRBJ2-3|TRBV7-9
TGTGCCAGTAAAGCAGGAGCGGGAGGAAGAGATACGCAGTATTTT
CASKAGAGGRDTQYF
>TRBD2|.|TRBJ2-1|TRBV27
TGTGCCAGCAGTTCAGGCGGGAGCTACAATGAGCAGTTCTTC
CASSSGGSYNEQFF
>.|.|TRBJ2-2|TRBV5-6
TGTGCCAGCAGCTTGGTTACGGGGAACACCGGGGAGCTGTTTTTT
CASSLVTGNTGELFF
>.|.|TRBJ1-5|TRBV14
TGTGCCAGCAGCCGGGACCACAATCAGCCCCAGCATTTT
CASSRDHNQPQHF
>TRBD1|few|TRBJ1-1|TRBV5-1
TGCGCCAGCAGCTACACACAGGGGGCGCCGAACACTGAAGCTTTCTTT
CASSYTQGAPNTEAFF
>TRBD1|.|TRBJ2-1|TRBV7-6
TGTGCCAGCACCCCTGGGGACAGGGGAGACAATGAGCAGTTCTTC
CASTPGDRGDNEQFF
>.|.|TRBJ1-2|TRBV5-6
TGTGCCAGCAGCTTCGGGGGGGTCCGCTATGGCTACACCTTC
CASSFGGVRYGYTF
>.|.|TRBJ2-7|TRBV2
TGTGCCAGCAGCCCTGGGGGGGCCGCCTACGAGCAGTACTTC
CASSPGGAAYEQYF
>TRBD2|.|TRBJ2-1|TRBV6-5
TGTGCCAGCAGTTCGGAACTAGCGGGGTACAATGAGCAGTTCTTC
CASSSELAGYNEQFF
>.|.|TRBJ1-1|TRBV6-5
TGTGCCAGCCGGCCAGGGTCAACGTTTCTTCAAGCTTTCTTT
CASRPGSTFLQAFF
>.|.|TRBJ1-4|TRBV28
TGTGCCAGCACTGGGGGGCCGGGTGAAAAACTGTTTTTT
CASTGGPGEKLFF
>.|.|TRBJ1-4|TRBV29-1
TGCAGCGTTGAAGATCTCCTGAGGGGAAAACTGTTTTTT
CSVEDLLRGKLFF